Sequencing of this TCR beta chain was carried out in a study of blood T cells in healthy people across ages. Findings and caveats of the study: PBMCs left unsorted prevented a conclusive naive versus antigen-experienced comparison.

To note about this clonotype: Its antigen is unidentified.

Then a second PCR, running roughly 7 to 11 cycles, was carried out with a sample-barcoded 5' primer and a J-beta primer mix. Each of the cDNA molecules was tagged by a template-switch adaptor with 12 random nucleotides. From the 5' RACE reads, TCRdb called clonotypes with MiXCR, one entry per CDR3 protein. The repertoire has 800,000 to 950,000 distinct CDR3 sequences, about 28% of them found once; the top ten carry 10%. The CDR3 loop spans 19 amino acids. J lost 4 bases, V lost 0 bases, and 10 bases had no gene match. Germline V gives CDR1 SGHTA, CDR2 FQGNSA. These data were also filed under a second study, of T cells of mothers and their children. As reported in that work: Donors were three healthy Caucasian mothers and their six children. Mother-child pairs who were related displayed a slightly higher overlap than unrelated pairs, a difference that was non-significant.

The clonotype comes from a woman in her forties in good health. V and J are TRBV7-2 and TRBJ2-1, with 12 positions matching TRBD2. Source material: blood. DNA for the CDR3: TGTGCCAGCAGCTTAGCTTTTTCGACTAGCGGGAGATATTACAATGAGCAGTTCTTC. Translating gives CASSLAFSTSGRYYNEQFF. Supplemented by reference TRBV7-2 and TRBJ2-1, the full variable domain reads GAGVSQSPSNKVTEKGKDVELRCDPISGHTALYWYRQSLGQGLEFLIYFQGNSAPDKSGLPSDRFSAERTGGSVSTLTIQRTQQEDSAVYLCASSLAFSTSGRYYNEQFFGPGTRLTVL.